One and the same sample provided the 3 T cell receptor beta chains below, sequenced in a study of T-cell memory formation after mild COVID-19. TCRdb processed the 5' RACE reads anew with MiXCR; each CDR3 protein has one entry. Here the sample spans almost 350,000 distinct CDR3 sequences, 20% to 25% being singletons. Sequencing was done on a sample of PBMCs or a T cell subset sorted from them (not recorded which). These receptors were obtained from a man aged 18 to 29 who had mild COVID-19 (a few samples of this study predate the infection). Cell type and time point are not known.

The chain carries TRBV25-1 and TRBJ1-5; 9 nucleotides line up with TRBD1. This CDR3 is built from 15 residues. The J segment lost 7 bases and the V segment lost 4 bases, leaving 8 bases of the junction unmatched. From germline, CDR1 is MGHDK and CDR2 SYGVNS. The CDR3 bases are TGTGCCAGCAGTGTTGGGACAGGGAGTAACCAGCCCCAGCATTTT. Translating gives CASSVGTGSNQPQHF. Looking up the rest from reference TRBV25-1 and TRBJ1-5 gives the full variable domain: EADIYQTPRYLVIGTGKKITLECSQTMGHDKMYWYQQDPGMELHLIHYSYGVNSTEKGDLSSESTVSRIRTEHFPLTLESARPSHTSQYLCASSVGTGSNQPQHFGDGTRLSIL.

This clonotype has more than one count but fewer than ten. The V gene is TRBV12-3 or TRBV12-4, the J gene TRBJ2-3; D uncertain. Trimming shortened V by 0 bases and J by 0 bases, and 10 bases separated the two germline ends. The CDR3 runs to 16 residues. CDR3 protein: CASSLAQQSSTDTQYF. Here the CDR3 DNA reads TGTGCCAGCAGTTTAGCCCAACAGTCTAGCACAGATACGCAGTATTTT.

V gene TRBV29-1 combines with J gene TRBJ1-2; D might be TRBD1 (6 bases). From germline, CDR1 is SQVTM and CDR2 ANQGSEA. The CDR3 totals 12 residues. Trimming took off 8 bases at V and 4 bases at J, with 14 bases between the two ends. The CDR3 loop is CSLLQGSYGYTF. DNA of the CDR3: TGCAGCTTACTACAGGGAAGCTATGGCTACACCTTC.